The entry that follows covers one T cell receptor beta chain sequence. What it binds is not known. The source of the sample is a study of T cells in Graves' hyperthyroidism and ophthalmopathy. Study-wide points: Most clonotypes expanded in the thyroid (above 0.001) were also present in blood. Prediction of ophthalmopathy progression came a median around 6 months pre-onset.

There were TCR beta CDR3 regions amplified from RNA transcripts. The HTBI primer set drove a first-round RT-PCR of the TCR CDR3. TCRdb reanalysed the multiplex PCR reads using MiXCR and keeps one entry per CDR3 protein. The sample includes hundreds of thousands of distinct CDR3 sequences, 15% to 19% seen only once; the top ten take just under 8%. The trim removed 8 bases at V and 10 bases at J, leaving 12 bases unmatched. Looked up from germline, CDR1 is SGDLS and CDR2 is YYNGEE. The CDR3 loop spans 13 amino acids. Stable hyperthyroidism: no ophthalmopathy progression over 18 months of follow-up. The receptor comes from a woman between 18 and 29 years old with Graves' hyperthyroidism. The specimen sequenced was blood. The rearrangement joins TRBV9 to TRBJ2-1, with 7 bases matching TRBD2. The CDR3: CASQAGGLREQFF. DNA of the CDR3: TGTGCCAGTCAGGCCGGGGGGTTGAGGGAGCAGTTCTTC.